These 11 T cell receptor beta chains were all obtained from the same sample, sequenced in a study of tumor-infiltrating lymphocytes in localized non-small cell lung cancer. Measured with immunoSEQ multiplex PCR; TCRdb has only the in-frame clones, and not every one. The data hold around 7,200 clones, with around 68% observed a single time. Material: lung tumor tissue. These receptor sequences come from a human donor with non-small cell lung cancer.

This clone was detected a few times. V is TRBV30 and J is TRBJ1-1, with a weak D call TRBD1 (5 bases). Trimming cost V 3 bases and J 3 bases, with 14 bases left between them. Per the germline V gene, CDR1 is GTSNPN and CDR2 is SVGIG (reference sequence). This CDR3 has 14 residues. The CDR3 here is CAWRSQGTDTEAFF. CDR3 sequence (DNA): TGTGCCTGGAGATCCCAGGGAACGGACACTGAAGCTTTCTTT.

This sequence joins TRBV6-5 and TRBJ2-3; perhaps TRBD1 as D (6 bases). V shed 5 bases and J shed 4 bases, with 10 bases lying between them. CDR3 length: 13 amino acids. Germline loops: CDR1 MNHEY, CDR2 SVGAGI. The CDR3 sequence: CASSGWTADTQYF. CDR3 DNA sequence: TGTGCCAGCAGTGGGTGGACAGCAGATACGCAGTATTTT.

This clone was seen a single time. CDR3 DNA sequence: TGTGCCAGCAGCTTGACAGGGCTTTCTTCACCCCTCCACTTT. Translation gives CASSLTGLSSPLHF. The J gene is TRBJ1-6, the V gene TRBV7-9, with 7 bases aligning to TRBD1. Germline lookup yields CDR1 SEHNR and CDR2 FQNEAQ (reference sequence). The V segment lost 3 bases and the J segment 9 bases; nucleotides outside the gene matches: 5. The CDR3 totals 14 residues.

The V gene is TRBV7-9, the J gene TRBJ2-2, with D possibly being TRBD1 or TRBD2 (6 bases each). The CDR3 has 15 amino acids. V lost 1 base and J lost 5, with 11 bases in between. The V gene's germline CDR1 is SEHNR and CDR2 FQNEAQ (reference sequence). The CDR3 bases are TGTGCCAGCAGCTTAGGGGGGGCGAGGACCGGGGAGCTGTTTTTT. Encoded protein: CASSLGGARTGELFF. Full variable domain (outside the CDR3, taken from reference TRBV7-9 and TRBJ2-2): DTGVSQNPRHKITKRGQNVTFRCDPISEHNRLYWYRQTLGQGPEFLTYFQNEAQLEKSRLLSDRFSAERPKGSFSTLEIQRTEQGDSAMYLCASSLGGARTGELFFGEGSRLTVL.

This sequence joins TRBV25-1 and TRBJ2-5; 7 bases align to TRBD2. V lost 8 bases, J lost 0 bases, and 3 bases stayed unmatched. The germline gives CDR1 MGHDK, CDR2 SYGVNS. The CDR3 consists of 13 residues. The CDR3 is CASLGRYQETQYF. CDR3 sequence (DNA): TGTGCCAGCCTCGGGAGGTACCAAGAGACCCAGTACTTC.

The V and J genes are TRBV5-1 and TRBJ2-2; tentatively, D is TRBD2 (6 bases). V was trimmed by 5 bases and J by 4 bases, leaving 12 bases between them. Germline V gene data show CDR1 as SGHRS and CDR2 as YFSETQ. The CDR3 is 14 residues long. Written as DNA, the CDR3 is TGCGCCAGCAGTGGGGGGAGGACCACCGGGGAGCTGTTTTTT. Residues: CASSGGRTTGELFF.

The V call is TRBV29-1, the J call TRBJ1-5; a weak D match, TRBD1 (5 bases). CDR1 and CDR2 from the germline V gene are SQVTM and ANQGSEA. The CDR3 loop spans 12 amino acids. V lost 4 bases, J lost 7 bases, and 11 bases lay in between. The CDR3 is CSVAKDIQPQHF. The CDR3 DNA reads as TGCAGCGTTGCCAAGGACATCCAGCCCCAGCATTTT.

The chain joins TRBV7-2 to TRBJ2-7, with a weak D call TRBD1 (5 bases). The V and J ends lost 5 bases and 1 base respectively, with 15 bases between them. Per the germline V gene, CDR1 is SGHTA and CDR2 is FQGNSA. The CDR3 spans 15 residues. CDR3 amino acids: CASSPSHRTSYEQYF. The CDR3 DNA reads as TGTGCCAGCAGCCCCTCACACAGGACGTCCTACGAGCAGTACTTC.

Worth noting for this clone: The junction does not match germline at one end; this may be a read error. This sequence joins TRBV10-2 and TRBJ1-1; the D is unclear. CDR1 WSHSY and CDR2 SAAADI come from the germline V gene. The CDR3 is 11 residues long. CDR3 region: CASSGATGAFF. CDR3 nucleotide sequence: TGCGCCAGCAGTGGGGCTACTGGAGCTTTCTTT.

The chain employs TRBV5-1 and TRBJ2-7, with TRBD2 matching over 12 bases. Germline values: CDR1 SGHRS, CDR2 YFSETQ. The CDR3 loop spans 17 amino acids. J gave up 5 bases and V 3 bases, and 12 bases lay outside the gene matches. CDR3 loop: CASSSGGLAGGSHEQYF. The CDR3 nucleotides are TGCGCCAGCAGCTCCGGTGGCCTAGCGGGGGGGTCCCACGAGCAGTACTTC.

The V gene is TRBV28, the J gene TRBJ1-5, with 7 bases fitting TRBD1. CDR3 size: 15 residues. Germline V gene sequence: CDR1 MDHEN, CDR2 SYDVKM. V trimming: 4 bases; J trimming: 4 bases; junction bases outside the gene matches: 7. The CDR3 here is CASSYGTDVNQPQHF. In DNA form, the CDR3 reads TGTGCCAGCAGTTACGGGACAGATGTAAATCAGCCCCAGCATTTT.